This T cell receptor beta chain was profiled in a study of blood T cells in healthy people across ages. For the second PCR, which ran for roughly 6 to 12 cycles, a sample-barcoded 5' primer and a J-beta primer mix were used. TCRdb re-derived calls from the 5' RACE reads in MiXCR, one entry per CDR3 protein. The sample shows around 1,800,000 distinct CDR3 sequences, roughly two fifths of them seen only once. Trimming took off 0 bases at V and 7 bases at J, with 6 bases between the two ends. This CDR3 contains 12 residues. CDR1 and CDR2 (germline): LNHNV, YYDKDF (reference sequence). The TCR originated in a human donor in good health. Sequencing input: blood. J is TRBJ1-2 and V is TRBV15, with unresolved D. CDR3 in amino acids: CATSRDHCGYTF. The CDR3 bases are TGTGCCACCAGCAGAGACCACTGTGGCTACACCTTC.